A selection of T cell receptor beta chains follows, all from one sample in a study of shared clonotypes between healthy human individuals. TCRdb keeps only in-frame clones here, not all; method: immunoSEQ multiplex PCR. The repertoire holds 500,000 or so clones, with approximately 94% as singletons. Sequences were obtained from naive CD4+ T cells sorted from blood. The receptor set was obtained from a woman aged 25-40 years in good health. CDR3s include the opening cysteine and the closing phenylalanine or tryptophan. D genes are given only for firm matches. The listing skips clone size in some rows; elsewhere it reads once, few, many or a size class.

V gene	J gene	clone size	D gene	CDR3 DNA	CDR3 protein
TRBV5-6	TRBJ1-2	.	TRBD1	TGTGCCAGCAGCTTGGTCTGGACAGGTGGCTACACCTTC	CASSLVWTGGYTF
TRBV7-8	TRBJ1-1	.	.	TGTGCCAGCAGCTCCCTAGCCCAGGGAACTGAAGCTTTCTTT	CASSSLAQGTEAFF
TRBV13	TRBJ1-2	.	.	TGTGCCAGCAGCCCGCGGGGTAACTATGGCTACACCTTC	CASSPRGNYGYTF
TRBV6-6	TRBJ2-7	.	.	TGTGCCAGCAGTTACTCGCCCCACTCCTACGAGCAGTACTTC	CASSYSPHSYEQYF
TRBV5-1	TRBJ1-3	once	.	TGCGCCAGCAGCCCGGGACACAACTCTGGAAACACCATATATTTT	CASSPGHNSGNTIYF
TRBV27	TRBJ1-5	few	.	TGTGCCAGCAGTCCCCAGCTCGGACAGAACAATCAGCCCCAGCATTTT	CASSPQLGQNNQPQHF
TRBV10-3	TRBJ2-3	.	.	TGTGCCATCAGTGAGAGACTAGACACAGATACGCAGTATTTT	CAISERLDTDTQYF
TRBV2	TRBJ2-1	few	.	TGTGCCAGCAGTGCGGGAAATGAGCAGTTCTTC	CASSAGNEQFF
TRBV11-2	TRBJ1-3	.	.	TGTGCCAGCAGCGTGATACAGGGTCTCCCTGGAAACACCATATATTTT	CASSVIQGLPGNTIYF
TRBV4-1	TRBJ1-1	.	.	TGCGCCAGCAGCCAAGTAGGACGAAACACTGAAGCTTTCTTT	CASSQVGRNTEAFF
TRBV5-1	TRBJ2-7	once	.	TGCGCCAGCAGCGTCCCCGACAGCATACTCTACGAGCAGTACTTC	CASSVPDSILYEQYF
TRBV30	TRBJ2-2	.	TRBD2	TGTGCCTGGAGACTAGCGGAGACGAACACCGGGGAGCTGTTTTTT	CAWRLAETNTGELFF
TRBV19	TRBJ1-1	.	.	TGTGCCAGTAGTATTTCAGGAGTGAACACTGAAGCTTTCTTT	CASSISGVNTEAFF
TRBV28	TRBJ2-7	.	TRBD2	TGTGCCAGCAGTTTACCCAAATACCGGACTAGACCAAAGCAGTACTTC	CASSLPKYRTRPKQYF
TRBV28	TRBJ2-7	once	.	TGTGCCAGCGGGTCGGCCTACGAGCAGTACTTC	CASGSAYEQYF
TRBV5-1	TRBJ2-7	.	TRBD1	TGCGCCAGCAGGACAGGGGATAATAATGAGCAGTACTTC	CASRTGDNNEQYF
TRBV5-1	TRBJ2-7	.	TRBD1	TGCGCCAGCAGCCTCCAGGGGGACTCCTACGAGCAGTACTTC	CASSLQGDSYEQYF
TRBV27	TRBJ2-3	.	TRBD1	TGTGCCAGCAGTTCCCTGGGGACAGGGGTAGATACGCAGTATTTT	CASSSLGTGVDTQYF
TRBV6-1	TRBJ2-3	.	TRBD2	TGTGCCAGCAGTTCAACCGGGACTAGCGTTACGCAGTATTTT	CASSSTGTSVTQYF
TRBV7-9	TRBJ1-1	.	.	TGTGCCAGCAGCCTAAGAGGGCAGGTACGCGCTGAAGCTTTCTTT	CASSLRGQVRAEAFF